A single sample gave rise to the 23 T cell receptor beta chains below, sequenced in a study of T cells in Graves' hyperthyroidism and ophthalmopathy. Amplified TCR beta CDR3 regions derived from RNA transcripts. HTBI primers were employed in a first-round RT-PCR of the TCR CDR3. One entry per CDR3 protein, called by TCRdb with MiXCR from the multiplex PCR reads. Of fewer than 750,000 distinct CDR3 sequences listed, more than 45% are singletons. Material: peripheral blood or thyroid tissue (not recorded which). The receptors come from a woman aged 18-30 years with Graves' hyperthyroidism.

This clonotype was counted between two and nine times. The CDR3 is CASSPSREGAEAFF. The CDR3 DNA is TGTGCCAGCTCACCTTCAAGGGAAGGCGCTGAAGCTTTCTTT. This sequence joins TRBV18 and TRBJ1-1; D uncertain. V was clipped by 3 bases and J by 6 bases, with 14 bases between them. Germline V CDR1 and CDR2: KGHSH, LQKENI. The CDR3 has 14 residues.

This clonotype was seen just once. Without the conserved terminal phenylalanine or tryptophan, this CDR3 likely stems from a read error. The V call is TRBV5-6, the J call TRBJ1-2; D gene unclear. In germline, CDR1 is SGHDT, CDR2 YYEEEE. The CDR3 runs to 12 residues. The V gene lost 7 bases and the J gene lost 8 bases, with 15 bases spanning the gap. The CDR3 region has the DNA TGTGCCAGCTCACCGAAGGAAAGAGGCTACACCTCC. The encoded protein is CASSPKERGYTS.

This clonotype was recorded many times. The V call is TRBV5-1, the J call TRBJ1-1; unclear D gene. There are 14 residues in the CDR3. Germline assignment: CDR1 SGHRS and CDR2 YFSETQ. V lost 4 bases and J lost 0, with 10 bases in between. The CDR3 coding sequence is TGCGCCAGCAGCGTGCTAGGAGTGAACACTGAAGCTTTCTTT. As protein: CASSVLGVNTEAFF. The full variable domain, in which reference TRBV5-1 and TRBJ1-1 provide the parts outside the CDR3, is KAGVTQTPRYLIKTRGQQVTLSCSPISGHRSVSWYQQTPGQGLQFLFEYFSETQRNKGNFPGRFSGRQFSNSRSEMNVSTLELGDSALYLCASSVLGVNTEAFFGQGTRLTVV.

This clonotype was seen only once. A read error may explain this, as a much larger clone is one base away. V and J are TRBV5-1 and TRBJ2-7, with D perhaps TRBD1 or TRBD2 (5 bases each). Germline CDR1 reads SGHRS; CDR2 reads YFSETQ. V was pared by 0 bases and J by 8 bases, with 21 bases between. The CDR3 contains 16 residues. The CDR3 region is CASSLAPGPPQSKQYF. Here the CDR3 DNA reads TGCGCCAGCAGCTTGGCGCCGGGACCGCCCCAATCCAAGCAGTACTTC.

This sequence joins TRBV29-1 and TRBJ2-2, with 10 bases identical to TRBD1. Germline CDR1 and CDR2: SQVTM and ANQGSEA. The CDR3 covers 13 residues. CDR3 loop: CSYGTGDTGELFF. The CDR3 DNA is TGCAGTTACGGGACAGGGGACACCGGGGAGCTGTTTTTT.

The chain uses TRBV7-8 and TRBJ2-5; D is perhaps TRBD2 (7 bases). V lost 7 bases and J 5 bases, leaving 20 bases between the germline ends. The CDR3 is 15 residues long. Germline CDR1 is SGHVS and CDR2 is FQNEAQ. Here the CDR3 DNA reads TGTGCCAGCACCCTACAGGGATTCGGGGGGGAGACCCAGTACTTC. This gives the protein CASTLQGFGGETQYF.

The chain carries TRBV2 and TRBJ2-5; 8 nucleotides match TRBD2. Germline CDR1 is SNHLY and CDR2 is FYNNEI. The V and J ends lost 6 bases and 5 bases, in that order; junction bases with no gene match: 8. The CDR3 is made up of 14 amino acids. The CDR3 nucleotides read TGTGCCAGCAGCGATACCGGACTAGCCGAGACCCAGTACTTC. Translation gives CASSDTGLAETQYF.

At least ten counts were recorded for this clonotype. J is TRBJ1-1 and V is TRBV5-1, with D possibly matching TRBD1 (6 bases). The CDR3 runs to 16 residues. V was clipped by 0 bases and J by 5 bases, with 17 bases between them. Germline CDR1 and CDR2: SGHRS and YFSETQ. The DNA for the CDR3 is TGCGCCAGCAGCTTGGCCGGGTCAGGGGTTCGGACTGAAGCTTTCTTT. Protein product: CASSLAGSGVRTEAFF.

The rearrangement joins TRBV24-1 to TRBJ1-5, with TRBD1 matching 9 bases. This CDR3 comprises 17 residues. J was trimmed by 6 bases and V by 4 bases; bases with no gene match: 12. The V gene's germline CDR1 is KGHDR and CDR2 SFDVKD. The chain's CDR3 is CATSETSGTGTGQPQHF. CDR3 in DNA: TGTGCCACCAGTGAAACTTCCGGGACAGGGACCGGTCAGCCCCAGCATTTT.

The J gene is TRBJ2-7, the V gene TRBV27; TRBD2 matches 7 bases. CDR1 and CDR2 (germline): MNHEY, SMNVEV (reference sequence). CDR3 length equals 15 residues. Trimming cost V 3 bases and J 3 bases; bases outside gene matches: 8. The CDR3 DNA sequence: TGTGCCAGCAGTTTTAGAGCGGGAACGAACTACGAGCAGTACTTC. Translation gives CASSFRAGTNYEQYF.

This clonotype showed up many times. CDR3 amino acids: CASSQDWTQYF. DNA for the CDR3: TGTGCCAGCAGCCAAGATTGGACCCAGTACTTC. The chain couples TRBV4-2 to TRBJ2-5; D remains ambiguous. The length of the CDR3 is 11 residues. Deletions cut 0 bases from V and 7 bases from J, with 3 bases between. CDR1 LGHNA and CDR2 YNFKEQ come from the germline V gene.

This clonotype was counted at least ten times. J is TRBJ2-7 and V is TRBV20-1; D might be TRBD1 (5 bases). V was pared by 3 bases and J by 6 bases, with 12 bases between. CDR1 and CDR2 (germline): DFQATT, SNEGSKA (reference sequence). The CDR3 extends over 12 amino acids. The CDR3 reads CSASSPGSEQYF. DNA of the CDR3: TGCAGTGCTAGTTCCCCAGGGTCCGAGCAGTACTTC.

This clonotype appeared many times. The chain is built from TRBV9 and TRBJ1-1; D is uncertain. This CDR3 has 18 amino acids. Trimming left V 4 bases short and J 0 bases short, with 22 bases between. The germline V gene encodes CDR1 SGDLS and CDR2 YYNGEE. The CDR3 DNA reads TGTGCCAGCAGCTTCCAAAGAGATGTGGGTATCATGAACACTGAAGCTTTCTTT. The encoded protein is CASSFQRDVGIMNTEAFF. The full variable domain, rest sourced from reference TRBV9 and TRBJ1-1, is DSGVTQTPKHLITATGQRVTLRCSPRSGDLSVYWYQQSLDQGLQFLIQYYNGEERAKGNILERFSAQQFPDLHSELNLSSLELGDSALYFCASSFQRDVGIMNTEAFFGQGTRLTVV.

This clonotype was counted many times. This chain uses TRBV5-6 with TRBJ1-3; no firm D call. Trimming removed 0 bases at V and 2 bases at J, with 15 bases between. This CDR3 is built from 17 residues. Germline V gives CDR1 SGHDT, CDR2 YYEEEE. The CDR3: CASSLGGTLAAGNTIYF. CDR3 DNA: TGTGCCAGCAGCTTGGGAGGCACCCTAGCAGCTGGAAACACCATATATTTT.

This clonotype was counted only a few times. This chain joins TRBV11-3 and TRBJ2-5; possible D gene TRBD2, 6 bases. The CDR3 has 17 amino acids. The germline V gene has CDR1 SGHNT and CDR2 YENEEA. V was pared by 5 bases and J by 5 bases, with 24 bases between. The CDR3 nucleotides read TGTGCCAGCAGCGGAATCCGGGAGACCCAGGGCAAGGAGACCCAGTACTTC. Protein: CASSGIRETQGKETQYF.

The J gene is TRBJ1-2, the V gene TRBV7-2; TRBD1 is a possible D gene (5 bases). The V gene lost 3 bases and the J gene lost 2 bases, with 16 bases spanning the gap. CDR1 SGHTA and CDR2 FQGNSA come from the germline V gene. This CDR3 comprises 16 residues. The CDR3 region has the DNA TGTGCCAGCAGCTTGGCCGTGCGAGGGGCCAACTATGGCTACACCTTC. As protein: CASSLAVRGANYGYTF.

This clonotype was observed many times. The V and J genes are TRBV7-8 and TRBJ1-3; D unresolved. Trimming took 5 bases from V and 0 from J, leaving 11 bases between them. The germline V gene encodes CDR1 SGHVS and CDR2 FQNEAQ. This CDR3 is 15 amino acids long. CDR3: CASSRGLLSGNTIYF. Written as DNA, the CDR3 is TGTGCCAGCAGCCGCGGGCTCCTCTCTGGAAACACCATATATTTT. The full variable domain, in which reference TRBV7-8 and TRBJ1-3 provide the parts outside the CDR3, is GAGVSQSPRYKVAKRGQDVALRCDPISGHVSLFWYQQALGQGPEFLTYFQNEAQLDKSGLPSDRFFAERPEGSVSTLKIQRTQQEDSAVYLCASSRGLLSGNTIYFGEGSWLTVV.

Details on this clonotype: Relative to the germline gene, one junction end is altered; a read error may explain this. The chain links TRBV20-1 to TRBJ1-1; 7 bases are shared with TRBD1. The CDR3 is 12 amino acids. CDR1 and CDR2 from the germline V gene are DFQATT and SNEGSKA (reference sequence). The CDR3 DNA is TGCAGTGCTTCAGGGGGTACGGCTGAGGCTTTCTTT. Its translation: CSASGGTAEAFF.

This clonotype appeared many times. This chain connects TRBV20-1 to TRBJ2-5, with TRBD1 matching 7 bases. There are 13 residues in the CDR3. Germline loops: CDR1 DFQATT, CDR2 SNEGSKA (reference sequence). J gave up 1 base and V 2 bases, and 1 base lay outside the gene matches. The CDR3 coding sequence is TGCAGTGCTAGACGGGACAGCCAAGAGACCCAGTACTTC. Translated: CSARRDSQETQYF.

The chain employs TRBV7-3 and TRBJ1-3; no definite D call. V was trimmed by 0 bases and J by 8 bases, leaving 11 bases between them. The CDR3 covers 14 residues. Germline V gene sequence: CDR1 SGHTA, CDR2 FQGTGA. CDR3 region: CASSLTGGLDTIYF. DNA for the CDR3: TGTGCCAGCAGCTTAACGGGAGGGTTGGACACCATATATTTT.

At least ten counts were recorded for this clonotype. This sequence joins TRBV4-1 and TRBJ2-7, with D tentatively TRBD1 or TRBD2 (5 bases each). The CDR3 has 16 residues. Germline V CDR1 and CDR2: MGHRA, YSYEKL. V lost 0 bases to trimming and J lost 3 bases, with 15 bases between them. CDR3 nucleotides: TGCGCCAGCAGCCAAGAGGGGCTTGCAGGGAGCTACGAGCAGTACTTC. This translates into CASSQEGLAGSYEQYF.

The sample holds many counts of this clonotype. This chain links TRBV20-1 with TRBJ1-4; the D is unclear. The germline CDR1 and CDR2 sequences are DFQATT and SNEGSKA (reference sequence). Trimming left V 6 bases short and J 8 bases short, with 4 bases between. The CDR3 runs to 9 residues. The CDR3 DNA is TGCAGTGCCGGGGAAAAACTGTTTTTT. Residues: CSAGEKLFF.

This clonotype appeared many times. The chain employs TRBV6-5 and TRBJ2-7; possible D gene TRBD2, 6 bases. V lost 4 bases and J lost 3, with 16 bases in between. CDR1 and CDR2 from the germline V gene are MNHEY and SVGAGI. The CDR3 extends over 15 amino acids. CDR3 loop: CASSSEASVFYEQYF. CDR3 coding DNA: TGTGCCAGCAGTTCTGAGGCTAGCGTTTTCTACGAGCAGTACTTC.